One sample yielded the 8 T cell receptor beta chains listed below, sequenced in a study of cytomegalovirus exposure and HLA in healthy donors. In the PCR, 60 Vbeta and 13 Jbeta primers were used. Data came from immunoSEQ multiplex PCR; TCRdb stores just in-frame clones and leaves some out. The table lists around 100,000 clones, 70% of them singletons, with about a tenth in the top ten. The sequenced material came from PBMCs. All receptors derive from a man aged 35-49 years in good health and CMV-seropositive.

For the CDR3, the DNA is TGTGCCAGCAGTGCAGATCCGCCAGAGACCCAGTACTTC. Its protein product is CASSADPPETQYF. V usage is TRBV2 and J usage is TRBJ2-5; D gene unclear. V lost 4 bases and J lost 4, with 10 bases in between. Germline V gives CDR1 SNHLY, CDR2 FYNNEI. There are 13 residues in the CDR3.

V and J are TRBV23-1 and TRBJ1-1, with 8 bases lining up with TRBD1. TRBV23-1 is labeled an ORF, and its function is uncertain. The length of the CDR3 is 16 residues. V was clipped by 4 bases and J by 5 bases; unmatched bases: 12. The CDR3: CASSLRRQGRWTEAFF. CDR3 sequence (DNA): TGCGCCAGCAGTCTAAGAAGACAGGGGCGATGGACTGAAGCTTTCTTT.

The chain combines TRBV7-5 with TRBJ1-5; whether TRBD1, the table's D call, matches the DNA was not checked. TRBV7-5 is a known pseudogene. This CDR3 has 14 residues. The CDR3 DNA sequence: TGTGTCAGAAGCAGACAGGGGGCGGATCAGCCCCAGCATTTT. It translates to CVRSRQGADQPQHF.

The V call is TRBV9, the J call TRBJ2-3, with 11 bases aligning to TRBD2. Germline CDR1 reads SGDLS; CDR2 reads YYNGEE. The V gene end was trimmed by 3 bases and the J gene end by 4 bases; junction bases not matched to a gene: 7. This CDR3 has 16 residues. This CDR3 is CASSALAGAMADTQYF. CDR3 sequence (DNA): TGTGCCAGCAGCGCACTAGCGGGAGCGATGGCAGATACGCAGTATTTT.

V is TRBV28 and J is TRBJ2-7; 11 bases map to TRBD2. V lost 3 bases to trimming and J lost 2 bases; unmatched junction nucleotides: 6. Germline CDR1 and CDR2: MDHEN and SYDVKM. This CDR3 region has 16 residues. The CDR3 coding sequence is TGTGCCAGCAGTTTTACCGGGACTAGCGGCACCTACGAGCAGTACTTC. Amino acid sequence: CASSFTGTSGTYEQYF.

This clone showed up just once. The CDR3 reads CASSEVTGTSTYEQYF. The CDR3 region has the DNA TGTGCCAGCAGTGAAGTTACCGGGACAAGCACCTACGAGCAGTACTTC. This sequence joins TRBV6-1 and TRBJ2-7; possible D gene TRBD1, 6 bases. The germline CDR1 and CDR2 sequences are MNHNS and SASEGT. The germline V and J ends were trimmed by 1 base and 2 bases, with 15 bases remaining between them. The CDR3 sequence is 16 residues long.

This clone was counted once. The genes are TRBV19 and TRBJ1-2, with a weak D call TRBD1 (5 bases). This CDR3 contains 11 residues. Germline loops: CDR1 LNHDA, CDR2 SQIVND (reference sequence). V lost 6 bases to trimming and J lost 10 bases, with 12 bases between them. CDR3 sequence: CASRSRGDYTF. The CDR3 nucleotides are TGTGCCAGTAGGAGTCGGGGGGACTACACCTTC.

This clone has just a few counts. This rearrangement joins TRBV18 to TRBJ1-1, with TRBD1 identical over 8 bases. CDR1 and CDR2 (germline): KGHSH, LQKENI. The CDR3 consists of 19 residues. V shed 0 bases, J shed 6 bases, and the junction held 18 bases outside the gene matches. CDR3 sequence reads: CASSPPRGPDAQGAAEAFF. The CDR3 DNA sequence: TGTGCCAGCTCACCACCAAGAGGGCCCGACGCCCAGGGGGCGGCTGAAGCTTTCTTT.